This T cell receptor (beta chain) was obtained from a study of shared clonotypes between healthy human individuals. Study-wide results and limits: The study found lower generation probabilities in non-shared clonotypes than in those shared by all four donors. Inspection by rarefaction showed sorted-subset sequencing to be incomplete despite large depth.

This clone has a handful of counts. What it binds is not known. Germline V CDR1 and CDR2: SEHNR, FQNEAQ (reference sequence). The germline V and J ends were trimmed by 1 base and 2 bases, with 9 bases remaining between them. The CDR3 is 14 amino acids. Assay runs were performed at deep level. Measured with immunoSEQ multiplex PCR; TCRdb has only the in-frame clones, and not every one. The sample yields millions of clones, approximately 94% seen once. Naive CD8 populations comprised CD45RO-negative cells positively selected for CCR7, excluding terminally differentiated effector memory CD45RA+ cells. Sequencing input: naive CD8+ T cells from PBMCs. The TCR comes from a man between 18 and 35 years old in good health. Some clones in this sample may be carry-over from other donors' samples. The chain has TRBV7-9 and TRBJ2-7; D unresolved. The CDR3 nucleotides are TGTGCCAGCAGCTTAGGAGGTCAGCCCTACGAGCAGTACTTC. It is translated as CASSLGGQPYEQYF.